This T cell receptor (beta chain) was profiled in a study of T cell responses to AZD1222 COVID-19 vaccine. Findings and limits, study-wide: Variant regions that are unmutated are reportedly the target of nearly half of spike-specific TCRs. Seropositivity was recorded at baseline in only a handful of AZD1222 recipients.

Germline V gives CDR1 MNHEY, CDR2 SVGAGI. V lost 4 bases to trimming and J lost 3 bases; unmatched junction nucleotides: 9. The CDR3 is 15 amino acids. Clones were sequenced by immunoSEQ multiplex PCR, and TCRdb holds only the in-frame ones, with some missing. Of 150,000 to 200,000 clones in the sample, around nine tenths were seen once. With respect to this clone: Its antigen remains unidentified.

The sample in question was peripheral blood, obtained 28 days after the second AZD1222 dose. The receptor's source is an adult who received the AZD1222 COVID-19 vaccine. This chain uses TRBV6-5 with TRBJ2-7; 7 bases map to TRBD2. CDR3: CASSSPGLVSYEQYF. CDR3 nucleotide sequence: TGTGCCAGCAGTTCCCCAGGACTAGTCAGCTACGAGCAGTACTTC.